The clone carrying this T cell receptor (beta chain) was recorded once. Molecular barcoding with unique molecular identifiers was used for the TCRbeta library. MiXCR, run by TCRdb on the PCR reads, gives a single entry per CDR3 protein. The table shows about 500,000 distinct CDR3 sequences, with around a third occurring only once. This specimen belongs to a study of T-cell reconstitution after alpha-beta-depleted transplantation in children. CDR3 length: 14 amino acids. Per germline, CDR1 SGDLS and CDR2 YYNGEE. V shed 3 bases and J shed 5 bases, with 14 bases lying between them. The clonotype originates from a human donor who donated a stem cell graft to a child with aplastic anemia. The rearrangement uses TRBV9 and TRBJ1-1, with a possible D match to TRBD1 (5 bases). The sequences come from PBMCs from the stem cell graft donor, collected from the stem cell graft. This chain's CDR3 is CASSEGSGLTEAFF. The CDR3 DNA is TGTGCCAGCAGCGAGGGATCAGGGTTAACTGAAGCTTTCTTT.